The 15 T cell receptor beta chains below were found in one sample sequenced in a study of cytomegalovirus exposure and HLA in healthy donors. TCRdb's table, derived via immunoSEQ multiplex PCR, lists solely in-frame clones and lacks some. The table has 150,000 or so clones, more than 70% seen once. Source material: PBMCs. All receptors derive from a human donor in good health.

CDR3 DNA sequence: TGTGCCAGCAGCTTACGTTCAGCGAACAATGAGCAGTTCTTC. It yields the protein CASSLRSANNEQFF. The gene calls are TRBV7-3 and TRBJ2-1, with D uncertain. The CDR3 totals 14 residues. Germline CDR1 and CDR2: SGHTA and FQGTGA. V lost 2 bases, J lost 5 bases, and 10 bases lay in between.

The chain is built from TRBV14 and TRBJ2-7; D might be TRBD2 (5 bases). The CDR3 spans 17 residues. Germline loops: CDR1 SGHDN, CDR2 FVKESK. V was cut by 0 bases and J by 0 bases, with 15 bases left in between. The CDR3 loop is CASSQEVSPGYSYEQYF. CDR3 in DNA: TGTGCCAGCAGCCAAGAAGTTTCGCCGGGATACTCCTACGAGCAGTACTTC.

This chain joins TRBV18 and TRBJ1-5; D remains ambiguous. CDR1 KGHSH and CDR2 LQKENI come from the germline V gene. The CDR3 runs to 16 residues. V was clipped by 4 bases and J by 1 base, with 14 bases between them. CDR3 loop: CASSQIRVGSNQPQHF. CDR3 sequence (DNA): TGTGCCAGCTCACAAATACGAGTGGGCAGCAATCAGCCCCAGCATTTT. The complete variable domain, with remaining parts taken from reference TRBV18 and TRBJ1-5, reads NAGVMQNPRHLVRRRGQEARLRCSPMKGHSHVYWYRQLPEEGLKFMVYLQKENIIDESGMPKERFSAEFPKEGPSILRIQQVVRGDSAAYFCASSQIRVGSNQPQHFGDGTRLSIL.

The genes are TRBV18 and TRBJ1-1; 8 bases are a match to TRBD1. The germline CDR1 and CDR2 sequences are KGHSH and LQKENI. The junction had 4 bases not matched to a gene; V was cut back by 6 bases and J by 1 base. The CDR3 consists of 14 residues. This CDR3 is CASSEGQGNTEAFF. As DNA, the CDR3 is TGTGCCAGCTCCGAAGGACAGGGGAACACTGAAGCTTTCTTT.

This clone was detected a few times. The gene calls are TRBV4-1 and TRBJ1-1; perhaps TRBD1 as D (6 bases). Germline loops: CDR1 MGHRA, CDR2 YSYEKL. V was pared by 4 bases and J by 1 base, with 13 bases between. The CDR3 contains 15 residues. This chain's CDR3 is CASSLRGWGNTEAFF. In DNA, the CDR3 is TGCGCCAGCAGCCTCAGGGGCTGGGGGAACACTGAAGCTTTCTTT.

The V gene is TRBV28, the J gene TRBJ2-7, with TRBD2 identical over 11 bases. Germline V gene data show CDR1 as MDHEN and CDR2 as SYDVKM. V dropped 3 bases and J dropped 3; count of bases not matched to a gene: 4. CDR3 length: 15 residues. CDR3 sequence reads: CASSFKLAGGYEQYF. DNA of the CDR3: TGTGCCAGCAGTTTTAAGCTAGCGGGGGGCTACGAGCAGTACTTC.

V gene TRBV5-1 combines with J gene TRBJ1-4; 9 bases fit TRBD1. Losses at the gene ends were 0 bases for V and 7 bases for J; bases not matched to a gene: 7. The length of the CDR3 is 16 residues. Germline-derived CDR1 and CDR2 are SGHRS and YFSETQ. The CDR3 is CASSLAPGQGGEKLFF. CDR3 DNA: TGCGCCAGCAGCTTGGCTCCGGGACAGGGTGGTGAAAAACTGTTTTTT.

This clone was recorded a few times. V and J are TRBV11-2 and TRBJ2-5; D gene ambiguous. The CDR3 runs to 11 residues. CDR1 and CDR2 from the germline V gene are SGHAT and FQNNGV. With 4 bases removed from V and 4 bases from J, the gap between germline ends came to 4 bases. The CDR3 reads CASSSGETQYF. CDR3 DNA sequence: TGTGCCAGCAGCTCGGGAGAGACCCAGTACTTC.

The chain couples TRBV7-4 to TRBJ2-6, with unresolved D. CDR1 is SGHVT, CDR2 SQSDAQ, per germline. V was trimmed by 5 bases and J by 1 base, leaving 15 bases between them. There are 17 residues in the CDR3. The CDR3 loop reads CASSVQSKESGANVLTF. The CDR3 DNA reads TGTGCCAGCAGCGTACAGTCTAAAGAATCTGGGGCCAACGTCCTGACTTTC.

The table lists this clone with a count of one. CDR3 in amino acids: CASSLVAGGPGGSDTQYF. The DNA of the CDR3 is TGTGCCAGCAGCTTAGTAGCGGGAGGGCCGGGTGGGTCAGATACGCAGTATTTT. V gene TRBV7-9 combines with J gene TRBJ2-3; 11 nucleotides line up with TRBD2. Per the germline V gene, CDR1 is SEHNR and CDR2 is FQNEAQ (reference sequence). Trimming at V came to 1 base and at J to 4 bases, leaving 10 bases not matched to a gene. The CDR3 is 18 residues long.

Note on this clone: An end of the junction differs from the germline gene, which may be a read error. The chain recombines TRBV18 with TRBJ2-5, with D unresolved. CDR1 is KGHSH and CDR2 is LQKENI in the germline V gene. The CDR3 covers 12 residues. CDR3 DNA sequence: TGTGCCAGCTCACCGGGCCAAGGGACCCAGTACTTC. It yields the protein CASSPGQGTQYF.

V is TRBV7-9 and J is TRBJ2-7; 11 positions agree with TRBD2. Germline assignment: CDR1 SEHNR and CDR2 FQNEAQ (reference sequence). The J segment lost 2 bases and the V segment lost 5 bases, leaving 11 bases of the junction unmatched. CDR3 length equals 17 residues. CDR3 protein: CASSNPPGLAEPYEQYF. In nucleotides, the CDR3 is TGTGCCAGCAGCAACCCTCCGGGACTAGCGGAGCCCTACGAGCAGTACTTC.

The J gene is TRBJ2-2, the V gene TRBV10-1; D might be TRBD1 (5 bases). The germline V and J ends were trimmed by 5 bases and 1 base, with 8 bases remaining between them. Germline V CDR1 and CDR2: WNHNN, SYGVQD (reference sequence). This CDR3 is 14 amino acids long. The CDR3 nucleotides are TGCGCCAGCAGTCGAGACAGGAACACCGGGGAGCTGTTTTTT. It encodes CASSRDRNTGELFF.

The V call is TRBV7-8, the J call TRBJ2-1; 8 positions agree with TRBD2. The germline V gene has CDR1 SGHVS and CDR2 FQNEAQ. The CDR3 extends over 14 amino acids. The V gene end was trimmed by 8 bases and the J gene end by 4 bases; junction bases not matched to a gene: 7. The CDR3 DNA is TGTGCCAGCGGCGCGGGGGGAGCGTACAATGAGCAGTTCTTC. Translation: CASGAGGAYNEQFF.

A word on this clone: This sample includes further DNA sequences coding for the same CDR3. The V gene is TRBV7-2, the J gene TRBJ2-7, with 11 nucleotides matching TRBD2. The CDR3 runs to 15 residues. Trimming cost V 1 base and J 3 bases; bases outside gene matches: 2. CDR1 is SGHTA, CDR2 FQGNSA, per germline. The DNA of the CDR3 is TGTGCCAGCAGCTTAGAGCTAGCGGGGGGCTACGAGCAGTACTTC. This encodes CASSLELAGGYEQYF. Looking up the rest from reference TRBV7-2 and TRBJ2-7 gives the full variable domain: GAGVSQSPSNKVTEKGKDVELRCDPISGHTALYWYRQSLGQGLEFLIYFQGNSAPDKSGLPSDRFSAERTGGSVSTLTIQRTQQEDSAVYLCASSLELAGGYEQYFGPGTRLTVT.